This T cell receptor (beta chain) came from a study of cytomegalovirus exposure and HLA in healthy donors. PCR primers comprised 60 Vbeta and 13 Jbeta primers. Libraries were prepared by immunoSEQ multiplex PCR; TCRdb keeps only in-frame clonotypes and omits some of them. The sample holds about 160,000 clones; approximately 84% are singletons and the top ten take roughly 6.4%. In germline, CDR1 is GTSNPN, CDR2 SVGIG (reference sequence). The trim removed 2 bases at V and 0 bases at J, leaving 8 bases unmatched. This CDR3 comprises 17 residues. The sample taken for sequencing was PBMCs. The receptor was derived from a woman between 40 and 50 years old in good health and CMV-seropositive. The chain is built from TRBV30 and TRBJ2-3, with 10 bases aligning to TRBD2. CDR3 sequence: CAWSMASGGSSTDTQYF. The CDR3 bases are TGTGCCTGGAGTATGGCTAGCGGGGGTTCTAGCACAGATACGCAGTATTTT.